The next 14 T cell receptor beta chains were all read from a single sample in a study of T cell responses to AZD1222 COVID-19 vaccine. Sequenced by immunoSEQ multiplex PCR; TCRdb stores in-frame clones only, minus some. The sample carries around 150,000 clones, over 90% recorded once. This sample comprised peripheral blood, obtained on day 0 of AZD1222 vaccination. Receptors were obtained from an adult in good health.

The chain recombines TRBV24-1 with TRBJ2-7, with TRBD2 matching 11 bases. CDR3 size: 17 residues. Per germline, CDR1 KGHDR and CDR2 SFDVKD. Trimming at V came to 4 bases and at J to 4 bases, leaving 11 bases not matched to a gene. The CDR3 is CATSDGTRLAGLYEQYF. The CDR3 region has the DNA TGTGCCACCAGTGACGGGACCCGACTAGCGGGACTATACGAGCAGTACTTC.

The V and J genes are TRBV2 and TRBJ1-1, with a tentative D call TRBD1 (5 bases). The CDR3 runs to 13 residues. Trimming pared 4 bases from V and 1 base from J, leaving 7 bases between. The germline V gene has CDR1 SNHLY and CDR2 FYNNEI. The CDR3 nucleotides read TGTGCCAGCAGTGTGGGACCGAACACTGAAGCTTTCTTT. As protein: CASSVGPNTEAFF.

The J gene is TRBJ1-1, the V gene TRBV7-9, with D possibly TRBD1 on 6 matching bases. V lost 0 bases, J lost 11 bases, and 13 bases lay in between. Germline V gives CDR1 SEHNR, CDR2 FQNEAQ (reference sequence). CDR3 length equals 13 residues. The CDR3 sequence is CASSLAGGRVAFF. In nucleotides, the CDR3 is TGTGCCAGCAGCTTAGCAGGGGGTCGTGTGGCTTTCTTT.

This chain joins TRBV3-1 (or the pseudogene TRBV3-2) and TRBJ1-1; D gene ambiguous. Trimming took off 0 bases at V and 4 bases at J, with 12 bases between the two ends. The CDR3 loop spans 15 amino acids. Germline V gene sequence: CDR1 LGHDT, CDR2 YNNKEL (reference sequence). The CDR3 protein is CASSQEKSVLTEAFF. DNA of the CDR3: TGTGCCAGCAGCCAAGAAAAGTCAGTCCTCACTGAAGCTTTCTTT.

CDR3 sequence reads: CASSAPSGSSYNEQFF. Written as DNA, the CDR3 is TGTGCCAGCAGTGCCCCTAGCGGGAGTTCCTACAATGAGCAGTTCTTC. The chain uses TRBV6-1 and TRBJ2-1; the match to TRBD2 covers 10 bases. CDR1 and CDR2 from the germline V gene are MNHNS and SASEGT. The CDR3 spans 16 residues. V was clipped by 4 bases and J by 1 base; unmatched bases: 4.

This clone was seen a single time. CDR3 nucleotide sequence: TGCAGCGTCCGGGACAGTCCCTACGAGCAGTACTTC. Amino acid sequence: CSVRDSPYEQYF. The rearrangement links TRBV29-1 to TRBJ2-7; 7 nucleotides match TRBD1. The CDR3 runs to 12 residues. The V and J ends lost 6 bases and 2 bases, in that order; junction bases with no gene match: 4. Germline lookup yields CDR1 SQVTM and CDR2 ANQGSEA.

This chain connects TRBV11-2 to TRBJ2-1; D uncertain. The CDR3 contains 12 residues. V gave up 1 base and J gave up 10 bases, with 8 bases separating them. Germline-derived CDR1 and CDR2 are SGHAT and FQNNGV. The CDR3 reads CASSLGAGEQFF. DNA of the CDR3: TGTGCCAGCAGCTTAGGGGCAGGAGAGCAGTTCTTC.

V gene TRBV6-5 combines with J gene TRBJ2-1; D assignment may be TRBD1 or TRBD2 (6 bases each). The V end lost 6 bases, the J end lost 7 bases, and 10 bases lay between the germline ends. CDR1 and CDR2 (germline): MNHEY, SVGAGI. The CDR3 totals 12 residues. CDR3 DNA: TGTGCCAGCAGGATAGGGGGGAATGAGCAGTTCTTC. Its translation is CASRIGGNEQFF.

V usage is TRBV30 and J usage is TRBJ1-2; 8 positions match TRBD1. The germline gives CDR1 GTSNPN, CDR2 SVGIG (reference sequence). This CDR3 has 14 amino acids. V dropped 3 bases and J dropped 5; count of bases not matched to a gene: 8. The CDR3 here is CAWSRGTGPYGYTF. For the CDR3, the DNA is TGTGCCTGGAGCCGGGGGACAGGTCCTTATGGCTACACCTTC.

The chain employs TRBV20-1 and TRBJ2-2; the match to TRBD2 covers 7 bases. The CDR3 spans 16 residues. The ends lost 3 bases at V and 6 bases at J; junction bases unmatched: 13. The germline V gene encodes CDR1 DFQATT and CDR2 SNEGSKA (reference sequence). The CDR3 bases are TGCAGTGCTAGTTACTCGGGGGGATTGGTTCCCGGGGAGCTGTTTTTT. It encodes CSASYSGGLVPGELFF.

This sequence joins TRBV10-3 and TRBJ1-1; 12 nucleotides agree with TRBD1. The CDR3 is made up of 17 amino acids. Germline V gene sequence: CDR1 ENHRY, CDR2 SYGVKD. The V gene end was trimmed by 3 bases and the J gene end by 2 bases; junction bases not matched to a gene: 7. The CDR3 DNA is TGTGCCATCAGTGATCGGGGGACAGGGGGCTTAAACACTGAAGCTTTCTTT. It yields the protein CAISDRGTGGLNTEAFF.

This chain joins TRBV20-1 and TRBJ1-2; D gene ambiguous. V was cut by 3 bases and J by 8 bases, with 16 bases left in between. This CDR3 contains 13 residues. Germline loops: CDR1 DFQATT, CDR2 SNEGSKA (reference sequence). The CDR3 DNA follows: TGCAGTGCTAGTTTGGACGTCTACCGGGGCTACACCTTC. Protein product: CSASLDVYRGYTF.

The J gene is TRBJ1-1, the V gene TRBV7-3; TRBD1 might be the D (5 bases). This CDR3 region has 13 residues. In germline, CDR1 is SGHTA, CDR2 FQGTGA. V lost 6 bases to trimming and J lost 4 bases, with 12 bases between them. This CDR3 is CASRFTGATEAFF. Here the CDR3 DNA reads TGTGCCAGCAGGTTCACAGGAGCCACTGAAGCTTTCTTT.

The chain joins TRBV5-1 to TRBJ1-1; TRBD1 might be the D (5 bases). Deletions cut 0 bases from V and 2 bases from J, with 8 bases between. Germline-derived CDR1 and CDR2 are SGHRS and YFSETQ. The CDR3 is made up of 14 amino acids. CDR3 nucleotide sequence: TGCGCCAGCAGCTTGGTGACAGAAAACACTGAAGCTTTCTTT. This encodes CASSLVTENTEAFF.